The 10 T cell receptor beta chains given below trace back to one sample, sequenced in a study of cytomegalovirus exposure and HLA in healthy donors. A multiplex PCR was run with 60 Vbeta primers and 13 Jbeta primers. Data came from immunoSEQ multiplex PCR; TCRdb stores just in-frame clones and leaves some out. This table has about 160,000 clones, about 80% appearing once. Material for sequencing was PBMCs. All receptors come from a girl aged 10 to 17 in good health and CMV-seropositive.

This chain links TRBV30 with TRBJ2-7; possibly TRBD2 for D (6 bases). Trimming shortened V by 7 bases and J by 2 bases, and 15 bases separated the two germline ends. Germline CDR1 is GTSNPN and CDR2 is SVGIG (reference sequence). The CDR3 is 13 residues long. CDR3 protein: CASAGEATYEQYF. CDR3 bases: TGTGCCTCCGCCGGGGAGGCGACCTACGAGCAGTACTTC.

This sequence joins TRBV5-6 and TRBJ2-1; perhaps TRBD2 as D (5 bases). This CDR3 is 15 amino acids long. Germline V gene data show CDR1 as SGHDT and CDR2 as YYEEEE. V lost 4 bases, J lost 12 bases, and 23 bases lay in between. CDR3 protein: CASSRPRAGPGGQFF. CDR3 DNA sequence: TGTGCCAGCAGCCGACCAAGGGCGGGTCCAGGTGGGCAGTTCTTC.

The chain is built from TRBV7-8 and TRBJ2-7; TRBD2 aligns across 11 bases. The V segment lost 5 bases and the J segment 5 bases; nucleotides outside the gene matches: 17. There are 18 residues in the CDR3. Per germline, CDR1 SGHVS and CDR2 FQNEAQ. The CDR3 region is CASSPYGPSGRHWDEQYF. The CDR3 region has the DNA TGTGCCAGCAGCCCATACGGCCCTAGCGGGAGGCACTGGGACGAGCAGTACTTC.

This clone appeared a few times. The rearrangement links TRBV28 to TRBJ1-2; perhaps TRBD1 as D (6 bases). V was pared by 10 bases and J by 2 bases, with 17 bases between. Looked up from germline, CDR1 is MDHEN and CDR2 is SYDVKM. CDR3 size: 14 residues. In nucleotides, the CDR3 is TGTGCCATTCAAAAAAGGGGACAAAACTATGGCTACACCTTC. Translation gives CAIQKRGQNYGYTF.

This clone was counted a single time. The chain joins TRBV7-8 to TRBJ2-2, with TRBD1 as a possible D gene (6 bases). The germline CDR1 and CDR2 sequences are SGHVS and FQNEAQ. Trimming stripped 5 bases from V and 6 bases from J, with 13 bases between. The CDR3 loop spans 14 amino acids. CDR3 bases: TGTGCCAGCAGCGCGGACAGAGGCGCCGGGGAGCTGTTTTTT. It yields the protein CASSADRGAGELFF.

V and J are TRBV5-1 and TRBJ1-4; 8 bases agree with TRBD1. Looked up from germline, CDR1 is SGHRS and CDR2 is YFSETQ. The CDR3 covers 16 residues. With 0 bases clipped from V and 2 bases from J, the junction kept 3 bases outside the gene matches. CDR3: CASSLEAGGTNEKLFF. In DNA, the CDR3 is TGCGCCAGCAGCTTGGAGGCAGGGGGCACTAATGAAAAACTGTTTTTT. The full variable domain, in which reference TRBV5-1 and TRBJ1-4 provide the parts outside the CDR3, is KAGVTQTPRYLIKTRGQQVTLSCSPISGHRSVSWYQQTPGQGLQFLFEYFSETQRNKGNFPGRFSGRQFSNSRSEMNVSTLELGDSALYLCASSLEAGGTNEKLFFGSGTQLSVL.

The V gene is TRBV27, the J gene TRBJ1-1, with D maybe TRBD1 (6 bases). The CDR3 is 16 residues long. Trimming left V 5 bases short and J 1 base short, with 17 bases between. CDR1 is MNHEY and CDR2 is SMNVEV in the germline V gene (reference sequence). CDR3 amino acids: CASSLGGAAGNTEAFF. The CDR3 DNA sequence: TGTGCCAGCAGTCTAGGGGGGGCGGCGGGGAACACTGAAGCTTTCTTT.

The CDR3 bases are TGCGCCAGCAGCCGACTTGGGACAGACCTTAAGCCTGGAAACACCATATATTTT. Protein sequence: CASSRLGTDLKPGNTIYF. V gene TRBV4-1 combines with J gene TRBJ1-3, with 7 bases identical to TRBD1. V lost 4 bases to trimming and J lost 2 bases; unmatched junction nucleotides: 14. Germline assignment: CDR1 MGHRA and CDR2 YSYEKL. There are 18 residues in the CDR3.

The chain's CDR3 is CASSLGGPDTGELFF. CDR3 sequence (DNA): TGCGCCAGCAGCTTGGGGGGGCCAGACACCGGGGAGCTGTTTTTT. V gene TRBV5-1 combines with J gene TRBJ2-2, with D possibly TRBD1 on 6 matching bases. CDR1 and CDR2 (germline): SGHRS, YFSETQ. The CDR3 is made up of 15 amino acids. V was clipped by 0 bases and J by 3 bases, with 9 bases between them.

This chain links TRBV28 with TRBJ2-1; no reliable D call. CDR3 length: 14 residues. Looked up from germline, CDR1 is MDHEN and CDR2 is SYDVKM. The V end lost 6 bases, the J end lost 3 bases, and 12 bases lay between the germline ends. CDR3 sequence: CASRPTRYYNEQFF. The CDR3 DNA reads TGTGCCAGCAGACCTACCCGATACTACAATGAGCAGTTCTTC.